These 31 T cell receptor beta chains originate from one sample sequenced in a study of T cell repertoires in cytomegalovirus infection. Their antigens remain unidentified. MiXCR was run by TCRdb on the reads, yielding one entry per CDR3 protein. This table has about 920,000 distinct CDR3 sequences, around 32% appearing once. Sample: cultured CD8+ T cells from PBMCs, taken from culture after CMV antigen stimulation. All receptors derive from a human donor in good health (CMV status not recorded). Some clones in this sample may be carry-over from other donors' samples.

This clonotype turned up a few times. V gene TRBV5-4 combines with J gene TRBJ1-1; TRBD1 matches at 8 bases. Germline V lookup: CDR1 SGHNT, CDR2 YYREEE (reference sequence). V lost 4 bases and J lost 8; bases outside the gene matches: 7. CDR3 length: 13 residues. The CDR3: CASSQGQVLEAFF. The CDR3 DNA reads TGTGCCAGCAGCCAGGGACAGGTACTAGAAGCTTTCTTT.

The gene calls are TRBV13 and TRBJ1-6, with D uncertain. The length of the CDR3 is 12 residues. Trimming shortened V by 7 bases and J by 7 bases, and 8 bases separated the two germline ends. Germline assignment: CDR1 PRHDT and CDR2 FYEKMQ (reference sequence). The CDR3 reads CASTPANSPLHF. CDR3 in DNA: TGTGCCAGCACCCCAGCGAATTCACCCCTCCACTTT.

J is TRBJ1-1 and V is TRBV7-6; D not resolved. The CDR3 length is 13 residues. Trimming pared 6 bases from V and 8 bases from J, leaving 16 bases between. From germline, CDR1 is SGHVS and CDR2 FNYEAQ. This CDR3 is CASSVDSSGEAFF. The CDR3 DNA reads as TGTGCCAGCAGTGTCGACTCTTCGGGGGAAGCTTTCTTT.

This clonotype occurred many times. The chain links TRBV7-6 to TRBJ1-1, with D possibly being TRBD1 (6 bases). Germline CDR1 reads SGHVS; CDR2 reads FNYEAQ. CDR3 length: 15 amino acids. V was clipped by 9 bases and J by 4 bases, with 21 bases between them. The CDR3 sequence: CASQGTPYGSTEAFF. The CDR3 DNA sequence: TGTGCCAGTCAGGGGACTCCCTATGGGAGCACTGAAGCTTTCTTT.

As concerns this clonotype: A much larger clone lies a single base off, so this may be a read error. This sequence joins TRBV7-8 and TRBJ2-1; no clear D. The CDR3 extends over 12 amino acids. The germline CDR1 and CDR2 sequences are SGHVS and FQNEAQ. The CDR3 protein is CANSLNTREQFF. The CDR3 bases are TGTGCCAACAGCTTAAATACAAGGGAGCAGTTCTTC.

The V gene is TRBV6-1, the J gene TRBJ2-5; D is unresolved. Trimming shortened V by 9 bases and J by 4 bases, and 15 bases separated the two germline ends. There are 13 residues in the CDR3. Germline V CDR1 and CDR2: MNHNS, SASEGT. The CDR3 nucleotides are TGTGCCAGGGCCCAAGGCTTCGGAGAGACCCAGTACTTC. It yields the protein CARAQGFGETQYF.

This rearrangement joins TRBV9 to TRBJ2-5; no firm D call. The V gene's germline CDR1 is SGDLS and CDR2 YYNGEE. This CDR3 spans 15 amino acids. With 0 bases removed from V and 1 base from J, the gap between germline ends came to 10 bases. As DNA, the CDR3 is TGTGCCAGCAGCGTAGAGGGTCGTCTCCAAGAGACCCAGTACTTC. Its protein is CASSVEGRLQETQYF.

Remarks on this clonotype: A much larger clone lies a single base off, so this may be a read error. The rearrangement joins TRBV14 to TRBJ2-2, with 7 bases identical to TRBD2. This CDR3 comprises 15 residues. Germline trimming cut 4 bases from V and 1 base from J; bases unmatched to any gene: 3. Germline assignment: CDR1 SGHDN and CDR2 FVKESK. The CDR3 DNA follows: TGTGCCAGCAGCCCCTGGGGGGGGAACACCGGGGAGCTGTTTTTT. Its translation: CASSPWGGNTGELFF.

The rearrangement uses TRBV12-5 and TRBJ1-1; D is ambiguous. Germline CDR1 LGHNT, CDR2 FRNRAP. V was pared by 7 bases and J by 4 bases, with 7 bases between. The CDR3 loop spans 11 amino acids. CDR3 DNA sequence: TGTGCTAGTGTTTTTGGCACTGAAGCTTTCTTT. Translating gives CASVFGTEAFF.

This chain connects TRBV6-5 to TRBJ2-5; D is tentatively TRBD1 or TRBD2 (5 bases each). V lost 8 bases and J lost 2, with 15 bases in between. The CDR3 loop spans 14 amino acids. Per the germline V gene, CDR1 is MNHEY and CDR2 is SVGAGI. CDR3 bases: TGTGCCAGCTTCTCGGGGACGGCTCAAGAGACCCAGTACTTC. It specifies CASFSGTAQETQYF.

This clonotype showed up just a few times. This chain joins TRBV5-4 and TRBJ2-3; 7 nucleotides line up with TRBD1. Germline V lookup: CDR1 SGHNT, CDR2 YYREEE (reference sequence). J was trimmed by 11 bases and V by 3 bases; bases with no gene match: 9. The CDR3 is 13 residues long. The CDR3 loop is CASSSRTGDGQYF. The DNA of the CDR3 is TGTGCCAGCAGCTCCCGAACAGGGGATGGGCAGTATTTT.

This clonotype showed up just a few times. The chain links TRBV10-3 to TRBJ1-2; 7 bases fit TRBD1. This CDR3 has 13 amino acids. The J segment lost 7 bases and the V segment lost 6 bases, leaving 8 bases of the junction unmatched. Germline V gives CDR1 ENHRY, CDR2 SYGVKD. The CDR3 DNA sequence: TGTGCCATCAGAGACACAGGGGAAGGTGGCTACACCTTC. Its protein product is CAIRDTGEGGYTF.

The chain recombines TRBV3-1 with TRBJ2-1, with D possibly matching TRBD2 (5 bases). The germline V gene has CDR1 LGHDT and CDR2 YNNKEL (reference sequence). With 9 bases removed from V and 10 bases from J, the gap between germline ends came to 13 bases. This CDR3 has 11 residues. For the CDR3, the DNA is TGTGCCAGTTGGGCTGGGAGAGAGCAGTTCTTC. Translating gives CASWAGREQFF.

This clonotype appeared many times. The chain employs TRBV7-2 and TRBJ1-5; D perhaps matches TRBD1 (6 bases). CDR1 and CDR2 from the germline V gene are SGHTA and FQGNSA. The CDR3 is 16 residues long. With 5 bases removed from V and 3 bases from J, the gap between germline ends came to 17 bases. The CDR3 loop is CASSPRGQGPNQPQHF. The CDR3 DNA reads TGTGCCAGCAGCCCCCGGGGGCAGGGACCCAATCAGCCCCAGCATTTT.

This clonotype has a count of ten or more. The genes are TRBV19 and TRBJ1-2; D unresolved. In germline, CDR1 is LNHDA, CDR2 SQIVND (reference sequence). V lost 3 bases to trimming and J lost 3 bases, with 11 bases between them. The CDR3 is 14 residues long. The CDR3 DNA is TGTGCCAGTAGTATTTTCGCTGGCCACTATGGCTACACCTTC. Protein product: CASSIFAGHYGYTF.

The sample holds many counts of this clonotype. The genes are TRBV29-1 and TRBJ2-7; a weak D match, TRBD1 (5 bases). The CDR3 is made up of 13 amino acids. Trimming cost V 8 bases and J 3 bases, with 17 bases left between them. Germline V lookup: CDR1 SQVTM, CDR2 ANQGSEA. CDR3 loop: CSPCSNQGYEQYV. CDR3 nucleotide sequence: TGCAGCCCCTGTTCGAATCAGGGCTACGAGCAGTACGTC.

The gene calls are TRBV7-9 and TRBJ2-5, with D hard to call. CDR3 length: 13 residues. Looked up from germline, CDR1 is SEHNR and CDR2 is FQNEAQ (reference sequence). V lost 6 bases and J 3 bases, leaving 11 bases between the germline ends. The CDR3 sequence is CASRGPPKETQYF. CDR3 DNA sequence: TGTGCCAGCAGGGGTCCGCCGAAAGAGACCCAGTACTTC.

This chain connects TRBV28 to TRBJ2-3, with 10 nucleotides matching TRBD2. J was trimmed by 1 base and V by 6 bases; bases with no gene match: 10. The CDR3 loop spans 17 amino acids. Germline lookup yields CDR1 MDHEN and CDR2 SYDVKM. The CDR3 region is CASSPSLAGARTDTQYF. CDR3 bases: TGTGCCAGCAGCCCTAGTCTAGCGGGGGCCCGCACAGATACGCAGTATTTT.

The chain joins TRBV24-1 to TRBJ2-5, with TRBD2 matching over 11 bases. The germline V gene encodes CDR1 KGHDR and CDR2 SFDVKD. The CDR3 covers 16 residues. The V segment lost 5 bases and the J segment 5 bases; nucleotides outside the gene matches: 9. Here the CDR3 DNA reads TGTGCCACCAGTGGTCTAGCGGGGGGTGGGGTGGAGACCCAGTACTTC. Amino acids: CATSGLAGGGVETQYF.

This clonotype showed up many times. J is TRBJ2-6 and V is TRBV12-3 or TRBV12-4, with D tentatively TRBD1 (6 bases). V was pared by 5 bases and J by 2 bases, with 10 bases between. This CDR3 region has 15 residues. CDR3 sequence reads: CASSNTGTGANVLTF. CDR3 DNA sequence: TGTGCCAGCAGTAACACAGGGACTGGGGCCAACGTCCTGACTTTC.

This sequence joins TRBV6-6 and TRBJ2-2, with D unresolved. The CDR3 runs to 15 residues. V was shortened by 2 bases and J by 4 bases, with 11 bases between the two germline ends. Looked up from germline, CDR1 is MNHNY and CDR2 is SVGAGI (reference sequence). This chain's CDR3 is CASSYIGRSTGELFF. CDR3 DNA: TGTGCCAGCAGTTACATCGGACGAAGCACCGGGGAGCTGTTTTTT.

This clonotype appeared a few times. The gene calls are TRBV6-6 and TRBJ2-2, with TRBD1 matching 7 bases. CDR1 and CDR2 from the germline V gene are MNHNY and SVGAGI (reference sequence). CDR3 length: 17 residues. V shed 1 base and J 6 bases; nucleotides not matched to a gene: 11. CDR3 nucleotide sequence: TGTGCCAGCAGTTACTTAGACAGGGAAGTCAAGGCCGGGGAGCTGTTTTTT. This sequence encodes CASSYLDREVKAGELFF.

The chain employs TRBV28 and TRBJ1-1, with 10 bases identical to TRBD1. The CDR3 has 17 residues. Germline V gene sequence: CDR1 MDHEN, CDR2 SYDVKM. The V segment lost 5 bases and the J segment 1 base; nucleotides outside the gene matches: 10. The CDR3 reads CASSTRDRGLENTEAFF. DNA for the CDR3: TGTGCCAGCAGTACCCGAGACAGGGGGCTAGAGAACACTGAAGCTTTCTTT. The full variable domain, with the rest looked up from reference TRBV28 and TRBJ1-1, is DVKVTQSSRYLVKRTGEKVFLECVQDMDHENMFWYRQDPGLGLRLIYFSYDVKMKEKGDIPEGYSVSREKKERFSLILESASTNQTSMYLCASSTRDRGLENTEAFFGQGTRLTVV.

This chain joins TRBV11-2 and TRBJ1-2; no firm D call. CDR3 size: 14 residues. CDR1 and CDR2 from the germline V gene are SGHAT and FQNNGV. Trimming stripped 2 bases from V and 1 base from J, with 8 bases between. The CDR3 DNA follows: TGTGCCAGCAGCTTAAGGCTTCTTAACTATGGCTACACCTTC. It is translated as CASSLRLLNYGYTF.

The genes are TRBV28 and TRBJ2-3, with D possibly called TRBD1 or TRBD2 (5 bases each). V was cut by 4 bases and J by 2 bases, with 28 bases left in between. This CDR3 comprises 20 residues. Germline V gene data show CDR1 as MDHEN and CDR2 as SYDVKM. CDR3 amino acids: CASSSPPSPVGDRNTDTQYF. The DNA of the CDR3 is TGTGCCAGCAGTTCTCCCCCGTCTCCCGTGGGGGATAGGAACACAGATACGCAGTATTTT.

The CDR3, as DNA: TGTGCCAGCGGGGAAGGGTACCAAGAGACCCAGTACTTC. It yields the protein CASGEGYQETQYF. The chain joins TRBV11-2 to TRBJ2-5; D gene ambiguous. This CDR3 spans 13 amino acids. Germline loops: CDR1 SGHAT, CDR2 FQNNGV. The V gene lost 8 bases and the J gene lost 0 bases, with 10 bases spanning the gap.

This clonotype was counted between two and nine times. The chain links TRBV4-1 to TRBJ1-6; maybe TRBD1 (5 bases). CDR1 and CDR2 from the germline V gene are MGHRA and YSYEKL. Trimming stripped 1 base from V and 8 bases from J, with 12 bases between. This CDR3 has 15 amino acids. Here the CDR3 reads CASSQVIDSYSPLHF. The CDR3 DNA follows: TGCGCCAGCAGCCAAGTCATCGACAGCTATTCACCCCTCCACTTT.

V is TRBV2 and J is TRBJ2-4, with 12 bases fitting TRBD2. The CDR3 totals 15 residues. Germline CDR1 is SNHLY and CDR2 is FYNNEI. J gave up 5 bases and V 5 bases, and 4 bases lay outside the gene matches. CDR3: CASSRLAGAQNIQYF. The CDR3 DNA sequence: TGTGCCAGCAGTCGACTAGCGGGGGCCCAAAACATTCAGTACTTC.

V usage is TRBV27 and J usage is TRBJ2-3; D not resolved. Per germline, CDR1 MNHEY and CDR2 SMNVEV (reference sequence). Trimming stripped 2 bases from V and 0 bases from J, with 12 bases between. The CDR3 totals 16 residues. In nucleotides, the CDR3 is TGTGCCAGCAGTTTAAGCCGGGTCCCGAGCACAGATACGCAGTATTTT. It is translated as CASSLSRVPSTDTQYF.

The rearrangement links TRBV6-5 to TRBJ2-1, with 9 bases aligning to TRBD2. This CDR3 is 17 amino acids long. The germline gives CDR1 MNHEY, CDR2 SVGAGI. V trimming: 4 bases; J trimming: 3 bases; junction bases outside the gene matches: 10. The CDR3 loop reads CASSSYPVAGDYNEQFF. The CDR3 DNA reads TGTGCCAGCAGTTCCTACCCCGTAGCGGGGGACTACAATGAGCAGTTCTTC.

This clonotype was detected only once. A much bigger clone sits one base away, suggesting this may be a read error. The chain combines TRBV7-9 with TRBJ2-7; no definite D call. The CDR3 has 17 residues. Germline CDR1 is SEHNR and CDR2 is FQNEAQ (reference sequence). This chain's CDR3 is CANSLVGANPQPYEQYF. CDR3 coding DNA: TGTGCCAACAGCTTAGTAGGAGCGAACCCCCAGCCCTACGAGCAGTACTTC.